This T cell receptor beta chain was documented in a study of T cell responses to AZD1222 COVID-19 vaccine. Method: immunoSEQ multiplex PCR; TCRdb's copy keeps in-frame clones and lacks some. The sample carries approximately 130,000 clones, 92% recorded once. This CDR3 has 15 amino acids. The germline V gene has CDR1 SNHLY and CDR2 FYNNEI. V was trimmed by 4 bases and J by 6 bases, leaving 16 bases between them. The chain is built from TRBV2 and TRBJ1-5, with D possibly being TRBD1 (5 bases). Material: peripheral blood, obtained on day 0 of AZD1222 vaccination. The receptor was derived from an adult in good health. In DNA, the CDR3 is TGTGCCAGCAGTGGCGCTCAGGGAAAGGTTCAGCCCCAGCATTTT. Its protein product is CASSGAQGKVQPQHF.